The clone carrying this T cell receptor (beta chain) came up many times. This specimen comes from a study of human T cells and chemical hapten exposure. TCRdb passed the RACE reads through MiXCR, listing each CDR3 protein once. The sample lists about 68,000 distinct CDR3 sequences, approximately 9.9% occurring once. This CDR3 has 15 residues. Germline loops: CDR1 MNHEY, CDR2 SMNVEV (reference sequence). Trimming pared 8 bases from V and 0 bases from J, leaving 15 bases between. Time point: pre-sensitization, week 0. Treatment denoted: therapeutic diphenylcyclopropenone sensitization with weekly scalp DPC.

The TCR comes from a woman between 45 and 60 years old with alopecia areata. Some clones in this sample may be carry-over from other donors' samples. The material was whole blood, obtained in connection with sensitization to the hapten diphenylcyclopropenone (DPC). The chain combines TRBV27 with TRBJ2-3; the D gene is possibly TRBD1 (7 bases). The CDR3 nucleotides are TGTGCCAGCCGCAGGGGGGTTGCTAGCACAGATACGCAGTATTTT. Its protein product is CASRRGVASTDTQYF.